One and the same sample provided the 10 T cell receptor beta chains below, sequenced in a study of beta chain features in type 1 diabetes. Expressed TCRB transcripts got sequenced, as all isolated RNA was reverse transcribed. Method: immunoSEQ multiplex PCR; TCRdb's copy keeps in-frame clones and lacks some. The data hold around 500,000 clones, with more than 9.5% observed a single time. Sequenced material: naive CD4+ T cells from blood. The receptors shown here come from a woman aged 18-30 years in good health.

The V and J genes are TRBV7-2 and TRBJ2-7; D is perhaps TRBD2 (5 bases). The germline V gene encodes CDR1 SGHTA and CDR2 FQGNSA. There are 16 residues in the CDR3. V was trimmed by 5 bases and J by 4 bases, leaving 21 bases between them. The CDR3: CASSLHPGNSWYEQYV. CDR3 DNA sequence: TGTGCCAGCAGCCTCCACCCGGGAAATTCCTGGTACGAGCAGTACGTC.

In this sample, this clone turned up a few times. The chain employs TRBV23-1 and TRBJ2-2, with 11 bases that match TRBD2. TRBV23-1 is an ORF, with its function uncertain. The CDR3 contains 16 residues. V lost 3 bases to trimming and J lost 6 bases; unmatched junction nucleotides: 6. The CDR3 protein is CASSHPKLAGAGELFF. CDR3 nucleotide sequence: TGCGCCAGCAGTCATCCTAAACTAGCGGGAGCCGGGGAGCTGTTTTTT.

J is TRBJ2-7 and V is TRBV5-1; D is possibly TRBD1 (6 bases). The V end was cut by 3 bases, the J end by 2 bases, with 12 bases between. The V gene's germline CDR1 is SGHRS and CDR2 YFSETQ. CDR3 length: 14 amino acids. The CDR3 nucleotides are TGCGCCAGCAGCTCGCTCCCAGGGGCCTACGAGCAGTACTTC. It translates to CASSSLPGAYEQYF.

The chain links TRBV18 to TRBJ1-1, with D unclear. This CDR3 contains 14 residues. V lost 7 bases to trimming and J lost 3 bases, with 15 bases between them. The germline V gene has CDR1 KGHSH and CDR2 LQKENI. The CDR3 sequence is CASFKTWGDTEAFF. Here the CDR3 DNA reads TGTGCCAGCTTCAAGACATGGGGAGACACTGAAGCTTTCTTT.

The chain employs TRBV27 and TRBJ2-7; D may match TRBD1 or TRBD2 (5 bases each). Germline V gene lookup returns CDR1 MNHEY and CDR2 SMNVEV (reference sequence). Trimming removed 5 bases from V and 4 bases from J, with 18 bases in between. The CDR3 has 15 amino acids. The CDR3 coding sequence is TGTGCCAGCAGTAGAGGTTCTGGGGGTGGGTACGAGCAGTACGTC. It specifies CASSRGSGGGYEQYV.

In this sample, this clone turned up a few times. This sequence joins TRBV9 and TRBJ1-1; the D gene is possibly TRBD1 (5 bases). The V end lost 5 bases, the J end lost 0 bases, and 5 bases lay between the germline ends. The CDR3 has 12 residues. Germline values: CDR1 SGDLS, CDR2 YYNGEE. CDR3 DNA sequence: TGTGCCAGCAGAGGGGTGAACACTGAAGCTTTCTTT. This encodes CASRGVNTEAFF. The full variable domain, its missing parts supplied by reference TRBV9 and TRBJ1-1, is DSGVTQTPKHLITATGQRVTLRCSPRSGDLSVYWYQQSLDQGLQFLIQYYNGEERAKGNILERFSAQQFPDLHSELNLSSLELGDSALYFCASRGVNTEAFFGQGTRLTVV.

This clone was counted only a few times. This chain links TRBV18 with TRBJ2-3, with D hard to call. The CDR3 consists of 15 residues. From germline, CDR1 is KGHSH and CDR2 LQKENI. Trimming pared 2 bases from V and 3 bases from J, leaving 12 bases between. The CDR3 DNA follows: TGTGCCAGCTCACCAGTCGCAGCCTCAACAGATACGCAGTATTTT. Its translation is CASSPVAASTDTQYF.

The rearrangement joins TRBV7-2 to TRBJ1-1; D unclear. V was pared by 5 bases and J by 1 base, with 17 bases between. The V gene's germline CDR1 is SGHTA and CDR2 FQGNSA. The CDR3 covers 16 residues. The CDR3 nucleotides are TGTGCCAGCAGCCCTAATGGGAGACAAACGAACACTGAAGCTTTCTTT. This encodes CASSPNGRQTNTEAFF.

The CDR3 DNA reads TGTGCCACCAGCAGGTTGTTCGATGGCTACACCTTC. Translated: CATSRLFDGYTF. The V gene is TRBV15, the J gene TRBJ1-2; D not certain. Germline V CDR1 and CDR2: LNHNV, YYDKDF (reference sequence). V gave up 3 bases and J gave up 6 bases, with 8 bases separating them. The CDR3 is made up of 12 amino acids.

A few counts support this clone. The chain uses TRBV20-1 and TRBJ1-6; D possibly corresponds to TRBD1 (5 bases). Germline V gives CDR1 DFQATT, CDR2 SNEGSKA (reference sequence). Trimming left V 4 bases short and J 15 bases short, with 13 bases between. The length of the CDR3 is 11 residues. The CDR3 protein is CSAKLTRVLHF. The DNA for the CDR3 is TGCAGTGCTAAGCTTACCAGGGTCCTCCACTTT.